The following is a T cell receptor (beta chain) sequence with its context. This specimen belongs to a study of T cell changes during pregnancy in multiple sclerosis. Trimming took 3 bases from V and 9 from J; bases not matched to a gene: 19. Germline assignment: CDR1 LNHDA and CDR2 SQIVND (reference sequence). This CDR3 region has 19 residues. Profiled with immunoSEQ multiplex PCR; TCRdb holds only in-frame clones, not every one. Among 50,000 to 55,000 clones listed, around 90% were seen once. The chain carries TRBV19 and TRBJ2-6, with TRBD1 identical over 8 bases. This receptor was identified in a female donor with multiple sclerosis, enrolled in a pregnancy study. The sequenced sample was CD4+ T cells from peripheral blood mononuclear cells, obtained in the third trimester of pregnancy. The DNA for the CDR3 is TGTGCCAGTAGTATTCGGGGACAGGTTTTACCCCCGGCGGGCAACGTCCTGACTTTC. Its translation: CASSIRGQVLPPAGNVLTF.